This TCR beta chain was sequenced for a study of blood T cells in healthy people across ages. The second PCR ran roughly 6 to 11 cycles with a sample-barcoded 5' primer and J-beta primers. TCRdb fed the 5' RACE reads into MiXCR, producing one record per CDR3 protein. The profile shows 1.5 million to 2 million distinct CDR3 sequences, around half of them singletons. V lost 3 bases and J 0 bases, leaving 10 bases between the germline ends. The CDR3 runs to 15 residues. Germline CDR1 and CDR2: SGHRS and YFSETQ. The origin of this receptor is a woman in her thirties or forties in good health. The sequenced material came from blood. The chain couples TRBV5-1 to TRBJ1-5, with D possibly being TRBD1 (5 bases). The CDR3 DNA sequence: TGCGCCAGCAGCTCGGAGGGGAATAGCAATCAGCCCCAGCATTTT. Its translation is CASSSEGNSNQPQHF.